The TCR beta chain described here comes from a study of blood T cell repertoires in COVID-19. The overall study: There were acute and convalescent COVID-19 samples, and they came from the United States, Italy and Spain. The analysed material was cDNA or gDNA that came from T cells, B-cell-depleted T cells, or PBMCs.

The length of the CDR3 is 17 residues. Germline V CDR1 and CDR2: MDHEN, SYDVKM. Trimming pared 6 bases from V and 3 bases from J, leaving 21 bases between. Per the study methods: Using reference gene primer amplification, nucleated cell counts were estimated. Measured with immunoSEQ multiplex PCR; TCRdb has only the in-frame clones, and not every one. The D gene and trimming were derived from the DNA, and the V and J assignments and clone size from that table. The table lists approximately 44,000 clones, more than 80% of them singletons. Sequenced material: peripheral blood. This clonotype was obtained from a man aged 55-75 years with active COVID-19. The rearrangement joins TRBV28 to TRBJ2-4; D perhaps matches TRBD1 (6 bases). The CDR3 here is CASSQISTGFGKNIQYF. Here the CDR3 DNA reads TGTGCCAGCAGCCAAATATCGACAGGTTTCGGCAAAAACATTCAGTACTTC.